A selection of T cell receptor beta chains follows, all from one sample in a study of cytomegalovirus exposure and HLA in healthy donors. Here immunoSEQ multiplex PCR was the method, and the copy in TCRdb shows in-frame clones only, minus some. Seen here are 80,000 to 100,000 clones, 75% to 85% observed once, and the top ten hold 2.5% to 3.5%. Sequencing input: PBMCs. These receptors originate from a male donor in good health and CMV-seropositive. Each CDR3 is given with its conserved first and last residue. The order of the fields is CDR3 DNA, CDR3 protein, J gene, clone size, D gene, V gene. D genes are given only for firm matches. Part of the rows lack a size; the others show once, few, many or a class for expanded clones.

CDR3 DNA: TGTGCCTGGAGTGTACCGGGACAGGGGTATGAAAAACTGTTTTTT
CDR3 protein: CAWSVPGQGYEKLFF
J gene: TRBJ1-4
clone size: NA
D gene: TRBD1
V gene: TRBV30

CDR3 DNA: TGCGCCAGCAGCCAAGAAGGTGGGGGGGGCAATCAGCCCCAGCATTTT
CDR3 protein: CASSQEGGGGNQPQHF
J gene: TRBJ1-5
clone size: NA
D gene: NA
V gene: TRBV4-1

CDR3 DNA: TGTGCCAGTTCCGGACACGTCGGGCTAGACAACCAAGAGACCCAGTACTTC
CDR3 protein: CASSGHVGLDNQETQYF
J gene: TRBJ2-5
clone size: NA
D gene: NA
V gene: TRBV4-2

CDR3 DNA: TGCGCCAGCAGCCCGGACACGAACTACGAGCAGTACTTC
CDR3 protein: CASSPDTNYEQYF
J gene: TRBJ2-7
clone size: NA
D gene: NA
V gene: TRBV4-1

CDR3 DNA: TGTGCCAGCAGCGCGAGGGTGGGGACTGGGGCCAACGTCCTGACTTTC
CDR3 protein: CASSARVGTGANVLTF
J gene: TRBJ2-6
clone size: NA
D gene: NA
V gene: TRBV9

CDR3 DNA: TGCGCCAGCAGCCTTAGACAGGGTTCCTCCTACGAGCAGTACTTC
CDR3 protein: CASSLRQGSSYEQYF
J gene: TRBJ2-7
clone size: few
D gene: TRBD1
V gene: TRBV4-1

CDR3 DNA: TGTGCCAGCAGCTCCCCCGGGTCACCCCTCCACTTT
CDR3 protein: CASSSPGSPLHF
J gene: TRBJ1-6
clone size: NA
D gene: NA
V gene: TRBV7-3

CDR3 DNA: TGTGCCAGCAGCTTATTTTCAGGGGGGGAGACCCAGTACTTC
CDR3 protein: CASSLFSGGETQYF
J gene: TRBJ2-5
clone size: few
D gene: NA
V gene: TRBV11-1

CDR3 DNA: TGCAGCGTTAAATCTCAGGGGGCGCAAACTGAAGCTTTCTTT
CDR3 protein: CSVKSQGAQTEAFF
J gene: TRBJ1-1
clone size: NA
D gene: TRBD1
V gene: TRBV29-1

CDR3 DNA: TGTGCCAGCAGTTACGCCTGGGGCAACACTGAAGCTTTCTTT
CDR3 protein: CASSYAWGNTEAFF
J gene: TRBJ1-1
clone size: NA
D gene: NA
V gene: TRBV6-5

CDR3 DNA: TGTGCCAGCAGCTACCCGGGGACAGGGGGTCAGCCCCAGCATTTT
CDR3 protein: CASSYPGTGGQPQHF
J gene: TRBJ1-5
clone size: few
D gene: TRBD1
V gene: TRBV2

CDR3 DNA: TGTGCCAGCAGTCGATTTATGACAGGGGACTATGGCTACACCTTC
CDR3 protein: CASSRFMTGDYGYTF
J gene: TRBJ1-2
clone size: few
D gene: TRBD1
V gene: TRBV25-1

CDR3 DNA: TGTGCCAGCAGCCCAAGGACAGGGCGAGATGTCGGGGGCTACACCTTC
CDR3 protein: CASSPRTGRDVGGYTF
J gene: TRBJ1-2
clone size: NA
D gene: TRBD1
V gene: TRBV9

CDR3 DNA: TGTGCCAGCAGCTTAGGTTACAGGGGGCCAGAGACCCAGTACTTC
CDR3 protein: CASSLGYRGPETQYF
J gene: TRBJ2-5
clone size: NA
D gene: TRBD1
V gene: TRBV11-2

CDR3 DNA: TGCGCCAGCAGCCAAGATCGATTACAGGGGAATCAGCCCCAGCATTTT
CDR3 protein: CASSQDRLQGNQPQHF
J gene: TRBJ1-5
clone size: NA
D gene: TRBD1
V gene: TRBV4-1

CDR3 DNA: TGCGCCAGCAGCCCGGTCCTAGGCAGCCAAGAGACCCAGTACTTC
CDR3 protein: CASSPVLGSQETQYF
J gene: TRBJ2-5
clone size: NA
D gene: NA
V gene: TRBV5-1

CDR3 DNA: TGTGCCAGCAGCTACGGCAGAGGCTCTGGAAACACCATATATTTT
CDR3 protein: CASSYGRGSGNTIYF
J gene: TRBJ1-3
clone size: NA
D gene: NA
V gene: TRBV7-9

CDR3 DNA: TGTGCCATCATTCCCCCGGACAGGGGGAGGAGAAGCTCCTACGAGCAGTACTTC
CDR3 protein: CAIIPPDRGRRSSYEQYF
J gene: TRBJ2-7
clone size: NA
D gene: TRBD1
V gene: TRBV10-3

CDR3 DNA: TGCAGCGTTGGGGAGGTCTCCTACGAGCAGTACTTC
CDR3 protein: CSVGEVSYEQYF
J gene: TRBJ2-7
clone size: NA
D gene: NA
V gene: TRBV29-1

CDR3 DNA: TGTGCCAGCCGGGACAGGGTTGATTCACCCCTCCACTTT
CDR3 protein: CASRDRVDSPLHF
J gene: TRBJ1-6
clone size: NA
D gene: TRBD1
V gene: TRBV18

CDR3 DNA: TGCGCCAGCAGCCACGAGGGCACAGGGCGGACTGAAGCTTTCTTT
CDR3 protein: CASSHEGTGRTEAFF
J gene: TRBJ1-1
clone size: NA
D gene: NA
V gene: TRBV4-1

CDR3 DNA: TGTGCCAGCAGCCGGGCCGGGACAGGGGGCAACTATGGCTACACCTTC
CDR3 protein: CASSRAGTGGNYGYTF
J gene: TRBJ1-2
clone size: NA
D gene: TRBD1
V gene: TRBV4-2

CDR3 DNA: TGTGCCAGCAGCTTGGTGGCGGGCTCACGACATTCACCCCTCCACTTT
CDR3 protein: CASSLVAGSRHSPLHF
J gene: TRBJ1-6
clone size: NA
D gene: NA
V gene: TRBV5-4

CDR3 DNA: TGTGCCAGTAGTATGGCGGGTCCTAATCAGCCCCAGCATTTT
CDR3 protein: CASSMAGPNQPQHF
J gene: TRBJ1-5
clone size: NA
D gene: NA
V gene: TRBV19

CDR3 DNA: TGCGCCAGCAGCTTGGGAGGGAACACCGGGGAGCTGTTTTTT
CDR3 protein: CASSLGGNTGELFF
J gene: TRBJ2-2
clone size: few
D gene: NA
V gene: TRBV5-1

CDR3 DNA: TGTGCCAGCAGCCATCAGTACACTGAAGCTTTCTTT
CDR3 protein: CASSHQYTEAFF
J gene: TRBJ1-1
clone size: once
D gene: NA
V gene: TRBV12-1

CDR3 DNA: TGTGCCAGCAGTTCTCCCGCCCAGGGGGAGGAAAAACTGTTTTTT
CDR3 protein: CASSSPAQGEEKLFF
J gene: TRBJ1-4
clone size: NA
D gene: TRBD1
V gene: TRBV27

CDR3 DNA: TGTGCCAGCAGCCAAGTGGGACAGACCCCAAACACTGAAGCTTTCTTT
CDR3 protein: CASSQVGQTPNTEAFF
J gene: TRBJ1-1
clone size: once
D gene: TRBD1
V gene: TRBV14

CDR3 DNA: TGCGCCAGCAGTGAGTCGGGCAGGGGACACGAGCAGTACTTC
CDR3 protein: CASSESGRGHEQYF
J gene: TRBJ2-7
clone size: NA
D gene: NA
V gene: TRBV10-1